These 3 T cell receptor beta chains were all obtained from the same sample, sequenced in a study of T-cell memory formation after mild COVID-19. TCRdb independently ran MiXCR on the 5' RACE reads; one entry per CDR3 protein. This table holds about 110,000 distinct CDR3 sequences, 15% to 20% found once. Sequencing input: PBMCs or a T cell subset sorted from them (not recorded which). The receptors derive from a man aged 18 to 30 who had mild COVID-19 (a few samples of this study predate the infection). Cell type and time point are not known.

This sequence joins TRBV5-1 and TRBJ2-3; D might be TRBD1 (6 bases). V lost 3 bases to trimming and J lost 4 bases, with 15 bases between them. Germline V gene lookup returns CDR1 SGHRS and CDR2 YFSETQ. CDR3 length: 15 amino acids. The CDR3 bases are TGCGCCAGCAGCTCTGGAGGCAGGGGACCAGATACGCAGTATTTT. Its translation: CASSSGGRGPDTQYF.

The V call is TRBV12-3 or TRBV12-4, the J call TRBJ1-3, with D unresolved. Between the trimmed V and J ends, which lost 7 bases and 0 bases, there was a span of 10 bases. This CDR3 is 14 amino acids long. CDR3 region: CASTPWNSGNTIYF. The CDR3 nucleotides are TGTGCCAGCACCCCGTGGAACTCTGGAAACACCATATATTTT.

In DNA, the CDR3 is TGTGCCAGCAGCCAAGATGGGACAAAGGGCTACACCTTC. Its translation: CASSQDGTKGYTF. The chain joins TRBV3-1 to TRBJ1-2; weak D call: TRBD1 (6 bases). The germline V and J ends were trimmed by 0 bases and 8 bases, with 10 bases remaining between them. Germline CDR1 LGHDT, CDR2 YNNKEL (reference sequence). CDR3 length: 13 amino acids.